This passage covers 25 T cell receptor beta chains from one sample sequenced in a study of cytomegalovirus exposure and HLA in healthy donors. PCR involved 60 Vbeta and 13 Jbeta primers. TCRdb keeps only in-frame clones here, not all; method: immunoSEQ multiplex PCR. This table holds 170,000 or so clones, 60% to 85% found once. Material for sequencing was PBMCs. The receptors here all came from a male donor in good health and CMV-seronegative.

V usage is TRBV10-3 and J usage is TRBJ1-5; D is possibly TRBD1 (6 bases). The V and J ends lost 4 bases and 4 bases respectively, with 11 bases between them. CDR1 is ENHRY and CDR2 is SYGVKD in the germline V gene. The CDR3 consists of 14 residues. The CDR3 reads CAISAPGANQPQHF. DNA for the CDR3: TGTGCCATCAGTGCCCCAGGGGCGAATCAGCCCCAGCATTTT.

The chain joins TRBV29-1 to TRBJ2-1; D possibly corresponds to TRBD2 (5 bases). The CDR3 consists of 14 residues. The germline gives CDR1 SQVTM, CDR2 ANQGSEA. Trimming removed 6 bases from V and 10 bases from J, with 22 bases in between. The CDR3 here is CSVPTLGATSEQFF. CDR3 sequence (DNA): TGCAGCGTCCCAACCTTGGGAGCCACCTCGGAGCAGTTCTTC.

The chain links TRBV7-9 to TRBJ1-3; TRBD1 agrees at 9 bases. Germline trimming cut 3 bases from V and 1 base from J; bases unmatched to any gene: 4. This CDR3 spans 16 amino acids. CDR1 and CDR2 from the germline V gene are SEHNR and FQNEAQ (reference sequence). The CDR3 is CASSLDRGLSGNTIYF. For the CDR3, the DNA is TGTGCCAGCAGCTTGGACAGGGGTCTTTCTGGAAACACCATATATTTT.

Here the CDR3 DNA reads TGTGCCAGCAGCTCAGGAGGGTGGGACATTCAGTACTTC. Amino acids: CASSSGGWDIQYF. The chain carries TRBV7-9 and TRBJ2-4; a weak D match, TRBD2 (6 bases). Trimming cost V 4 bases and J 8 bases, with 12 bases left between them. Germline-derived CDR1 and CDR2 are SEHNR and FQNEAQ (reference sequence). The CDR3 has 13 residues.

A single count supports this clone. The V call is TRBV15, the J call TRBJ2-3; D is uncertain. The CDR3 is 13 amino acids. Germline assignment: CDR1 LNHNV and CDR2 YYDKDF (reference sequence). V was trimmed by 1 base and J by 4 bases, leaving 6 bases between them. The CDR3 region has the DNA TGTGCCACCAGCAGAGCCACATCAGATACGCAGTATTTT. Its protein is CATSRATSDTQYF. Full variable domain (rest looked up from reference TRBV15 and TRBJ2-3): DAMVIQNPRYQVTQFGKPVTLSCSQTLNHNVMYWYQQKSSQAPKLLFHYYDKDFNNEADTPDNFQSRRPNTSFCFLDIRSPGLGDTAMYLCATSRATSDTQYFGPGTRLTVL.

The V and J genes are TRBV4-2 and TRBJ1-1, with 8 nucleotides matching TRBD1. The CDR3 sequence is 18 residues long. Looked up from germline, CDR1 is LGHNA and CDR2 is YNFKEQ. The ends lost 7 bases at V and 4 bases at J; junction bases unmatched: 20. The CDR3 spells CASNRGQGDDLFGTEAFF. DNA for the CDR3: TGTGCCAGCAACCGCGGACAGGGCGACGATCTGTTCGGCACTGAAGCTTTCTTT.

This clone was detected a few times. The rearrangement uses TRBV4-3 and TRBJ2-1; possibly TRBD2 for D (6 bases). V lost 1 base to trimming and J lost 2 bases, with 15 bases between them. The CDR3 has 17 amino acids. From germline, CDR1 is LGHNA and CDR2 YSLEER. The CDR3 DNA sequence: TGCGCCAGCAGCCAAGCGATCGGGAGTTTGGCCTACAATGAGCAGTTCTTC. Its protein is CASSQAIGSLAYNEQFF.

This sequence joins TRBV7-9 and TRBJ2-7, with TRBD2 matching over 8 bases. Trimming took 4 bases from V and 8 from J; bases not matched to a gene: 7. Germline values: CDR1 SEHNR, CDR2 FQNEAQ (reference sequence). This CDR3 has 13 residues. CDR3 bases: TGTGCCAGCAGCTCCGGGGGGGGGAACCAGCAGTACTTC. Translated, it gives CASSSGGGNQQYF.

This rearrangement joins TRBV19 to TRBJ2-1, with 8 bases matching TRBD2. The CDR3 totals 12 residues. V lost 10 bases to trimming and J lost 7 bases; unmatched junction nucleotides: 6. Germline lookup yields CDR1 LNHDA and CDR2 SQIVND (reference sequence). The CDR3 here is CATSSGSNEQFF. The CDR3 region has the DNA TGTGCCACCTCAAGCGGGAGTAATGAGCAGTTCTTC.

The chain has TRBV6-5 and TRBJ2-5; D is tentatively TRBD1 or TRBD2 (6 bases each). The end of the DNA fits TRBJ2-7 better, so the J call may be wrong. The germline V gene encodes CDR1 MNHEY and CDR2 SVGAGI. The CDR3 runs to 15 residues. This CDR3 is CASSYTGEGGYEQYF. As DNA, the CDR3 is TGTGCCAGCAGTTACACGGGGGAAGGGGGCTACGAGCAGTACTTC.

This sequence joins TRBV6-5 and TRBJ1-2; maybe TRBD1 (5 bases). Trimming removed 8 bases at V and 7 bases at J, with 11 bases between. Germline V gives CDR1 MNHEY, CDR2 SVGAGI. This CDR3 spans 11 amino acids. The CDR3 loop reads CASGGISGYTF. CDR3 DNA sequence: TGTGCCAGCGGGGGGATTAGTGGCTACACCTTC.

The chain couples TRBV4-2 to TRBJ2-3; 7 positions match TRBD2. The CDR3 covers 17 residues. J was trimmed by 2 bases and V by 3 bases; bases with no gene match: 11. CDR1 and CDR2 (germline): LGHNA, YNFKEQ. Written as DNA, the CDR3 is TGTGCCAGCAGCCAGTTCCAAGCGGGGACTCTCACAGATACGCAGTATTTT. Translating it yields CASSQFQAGTLTDTQYF.

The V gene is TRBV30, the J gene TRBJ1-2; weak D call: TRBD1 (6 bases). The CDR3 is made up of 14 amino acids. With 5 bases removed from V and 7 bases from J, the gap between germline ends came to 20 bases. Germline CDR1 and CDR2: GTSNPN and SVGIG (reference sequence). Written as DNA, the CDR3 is TGTGCCTGGTTCACAGGGAGTCTCAGTCTTGGCTACACCTTC. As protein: CAWFTGSLSLGYTF.

The chain's CDR3 is CAWSVPPDYTIYF. For the CDR3, the DNA is TGTGCCTGGAGTGTCCCCCCCGACTACACCATATATTTT. The chain has TRBV30 and TRBJ1-3; the D is unclear. Germline values: CDR1 GTSNPN, CDR2 SVGIG (reference sequence). Trimming took 0 bases from V and 8 from J, leaving 11 bases between them. The length of the CDR3 is 13 residues.

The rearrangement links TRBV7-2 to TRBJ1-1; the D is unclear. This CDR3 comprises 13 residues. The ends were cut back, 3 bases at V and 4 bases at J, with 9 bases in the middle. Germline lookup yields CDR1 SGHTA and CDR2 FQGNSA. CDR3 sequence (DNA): TGTGCCAGCAGCTTCCCGGGTGGCACTGAAGCTTTCTTT. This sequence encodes CASSFPGGTEAFF. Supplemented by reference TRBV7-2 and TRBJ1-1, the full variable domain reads GAGVSQSPSNKVTEKGKDVELRCDPISGHTALYWYRQSLGQGLEFLIYFQGNSAPDKSGLPSDRFSAERTGGSVSTLTIQRTQQEDSAVYLCASSFPGGTEAFFGQGTRLTVV.

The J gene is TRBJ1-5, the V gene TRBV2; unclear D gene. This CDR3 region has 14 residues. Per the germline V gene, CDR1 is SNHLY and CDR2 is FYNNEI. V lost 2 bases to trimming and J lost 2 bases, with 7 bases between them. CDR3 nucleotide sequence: TGTGCCAGCAGTGAAAATCGTGGCAATCAGCCCCAGCATTTT. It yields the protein CASSENRGNQPQHF.

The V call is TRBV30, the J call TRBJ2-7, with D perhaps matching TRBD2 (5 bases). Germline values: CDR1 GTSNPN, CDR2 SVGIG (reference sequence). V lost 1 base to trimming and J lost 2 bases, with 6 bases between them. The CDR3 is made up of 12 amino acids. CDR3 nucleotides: TGTGCCTGGAGTGGAGGGACCTACGAGCAGTACTTC. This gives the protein CAWSGGTYEQYF.

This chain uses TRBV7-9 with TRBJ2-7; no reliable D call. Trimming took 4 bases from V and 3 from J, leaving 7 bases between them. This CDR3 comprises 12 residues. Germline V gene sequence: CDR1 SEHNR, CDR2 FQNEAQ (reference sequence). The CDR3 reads CASSSRDYEQYF. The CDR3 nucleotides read TGTGCCAGCAGCTCGAGAGACTACGAGCAGTACTTC.

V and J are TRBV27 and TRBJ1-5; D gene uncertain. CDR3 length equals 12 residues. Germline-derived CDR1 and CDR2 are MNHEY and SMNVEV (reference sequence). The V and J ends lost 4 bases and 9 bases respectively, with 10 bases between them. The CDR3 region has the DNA TGTGCCAGCAGTTCCCCCCCAGGGCCCCAGCATTTT. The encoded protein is CASSSPPGPQHF.

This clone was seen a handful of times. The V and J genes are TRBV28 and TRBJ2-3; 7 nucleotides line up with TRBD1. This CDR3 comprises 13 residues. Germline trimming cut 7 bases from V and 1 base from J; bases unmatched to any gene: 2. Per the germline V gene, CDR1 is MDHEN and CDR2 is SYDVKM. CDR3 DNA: TGTGCCAGCAAGACAGGGCGCACAGATACGCAGTATTTT. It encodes CASKTGRTDTQYF.

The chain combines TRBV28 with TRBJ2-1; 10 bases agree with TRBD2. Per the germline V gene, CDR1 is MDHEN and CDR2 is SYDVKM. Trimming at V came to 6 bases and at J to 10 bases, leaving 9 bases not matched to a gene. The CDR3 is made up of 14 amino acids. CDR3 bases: TGTGCCAGCAGCCAACTCTTACTAGCGGGAGAGCAGTTCTTC. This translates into CASSQLLLAGEQFF.

The CDR3 loop reads CASSYSRGIQPQHF. Written as DNA, the CDR3 is TGTGCCAGCAGTTACTCAAGGGGGATTCAGCCCCAGCATTTT. This rearrangement joins TRBV6-5 to TRBJ1-5; the D gene is possibly TRBD1 (6 bases). CDR1 is MNHEY, CDR2 SVGAGI, per germline. This CDR3 is built from 14 residues. Trimming cost V 0 bases and J 6 bases, with 9 bases left between them.

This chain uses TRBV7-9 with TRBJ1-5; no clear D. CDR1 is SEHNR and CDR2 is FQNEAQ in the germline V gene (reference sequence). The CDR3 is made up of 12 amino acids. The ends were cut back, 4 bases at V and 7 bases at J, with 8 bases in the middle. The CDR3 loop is CASSSPSQPQHF. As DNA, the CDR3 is TGTGCCAGCAGCTCCCCGAGCCAGCCCCAGCATTTT. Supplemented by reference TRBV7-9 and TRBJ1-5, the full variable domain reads DTGVSQNPRHKITKRGQNVTFRCDPISEHNRLYWYRQTLGQGPEFLTYFQNEAQLEKSRLLSDRFSAERPKGSFSTLEIQRTEQGDSAMYLCASSSPSQPQHFGDGTRLSIL.

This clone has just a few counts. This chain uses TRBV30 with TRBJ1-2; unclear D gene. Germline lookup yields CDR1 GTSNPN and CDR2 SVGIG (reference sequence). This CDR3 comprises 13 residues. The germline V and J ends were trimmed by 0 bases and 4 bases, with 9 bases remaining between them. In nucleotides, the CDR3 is TGTGCCTGGAGTGTACTGGAGGTCTATGGCTACACCTTC. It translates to CAWSVLEVYGYTF.

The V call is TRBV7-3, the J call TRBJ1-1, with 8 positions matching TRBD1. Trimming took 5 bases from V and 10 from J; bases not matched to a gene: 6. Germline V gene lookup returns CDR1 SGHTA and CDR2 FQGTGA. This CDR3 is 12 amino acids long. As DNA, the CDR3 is TGTGCCAGCAGCGACCAGGGGGCAGTAGCTTTCTTT. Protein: CASSDQGAVAFF.